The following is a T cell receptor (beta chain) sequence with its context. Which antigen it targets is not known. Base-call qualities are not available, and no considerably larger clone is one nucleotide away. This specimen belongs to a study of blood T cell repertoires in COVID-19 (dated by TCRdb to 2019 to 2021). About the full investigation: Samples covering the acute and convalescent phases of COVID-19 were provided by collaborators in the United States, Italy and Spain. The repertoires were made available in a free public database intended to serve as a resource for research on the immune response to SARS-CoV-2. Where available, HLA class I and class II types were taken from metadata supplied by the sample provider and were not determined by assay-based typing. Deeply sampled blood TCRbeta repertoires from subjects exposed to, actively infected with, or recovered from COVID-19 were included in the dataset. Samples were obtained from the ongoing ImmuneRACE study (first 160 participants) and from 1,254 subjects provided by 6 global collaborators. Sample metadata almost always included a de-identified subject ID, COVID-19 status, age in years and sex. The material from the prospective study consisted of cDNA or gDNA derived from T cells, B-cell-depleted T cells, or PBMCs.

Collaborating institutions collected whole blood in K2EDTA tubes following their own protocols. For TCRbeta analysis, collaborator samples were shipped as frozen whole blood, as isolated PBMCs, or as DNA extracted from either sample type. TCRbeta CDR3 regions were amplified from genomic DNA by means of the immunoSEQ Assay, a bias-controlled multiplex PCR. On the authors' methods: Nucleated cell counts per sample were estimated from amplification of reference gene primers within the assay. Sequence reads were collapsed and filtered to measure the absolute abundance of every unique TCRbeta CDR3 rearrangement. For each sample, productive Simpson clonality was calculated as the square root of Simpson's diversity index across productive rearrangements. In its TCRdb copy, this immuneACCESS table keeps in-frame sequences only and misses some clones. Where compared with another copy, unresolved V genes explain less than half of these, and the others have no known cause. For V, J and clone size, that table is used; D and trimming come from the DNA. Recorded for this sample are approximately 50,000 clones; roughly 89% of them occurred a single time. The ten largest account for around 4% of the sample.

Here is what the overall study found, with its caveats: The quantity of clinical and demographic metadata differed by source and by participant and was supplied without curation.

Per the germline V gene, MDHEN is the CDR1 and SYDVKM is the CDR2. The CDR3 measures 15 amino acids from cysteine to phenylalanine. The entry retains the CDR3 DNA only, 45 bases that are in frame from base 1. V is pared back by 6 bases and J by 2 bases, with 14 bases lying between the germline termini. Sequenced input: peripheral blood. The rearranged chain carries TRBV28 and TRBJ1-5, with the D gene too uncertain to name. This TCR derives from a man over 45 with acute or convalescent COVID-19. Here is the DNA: TGTGCCAGCAGCCAACCCTTCCGGGGCAATCAGCCCCAGCATTTT. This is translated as CASSQPFRGNQPQHF.